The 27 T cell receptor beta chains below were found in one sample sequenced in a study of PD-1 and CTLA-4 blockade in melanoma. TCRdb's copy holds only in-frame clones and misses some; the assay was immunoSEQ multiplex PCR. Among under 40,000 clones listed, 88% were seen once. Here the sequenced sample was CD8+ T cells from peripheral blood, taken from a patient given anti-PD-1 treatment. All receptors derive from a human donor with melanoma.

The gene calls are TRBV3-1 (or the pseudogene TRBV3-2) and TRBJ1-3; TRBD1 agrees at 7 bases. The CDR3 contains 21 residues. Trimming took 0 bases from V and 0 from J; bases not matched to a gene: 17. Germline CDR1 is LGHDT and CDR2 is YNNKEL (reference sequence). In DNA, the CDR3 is TGTGCCAGCAGCCAAGACTGGTCCCCCTTAGACAGGGTTATCTCTGGAAACACCATATATTTT. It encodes CASSQDWSPLDRVISGNTIYF.

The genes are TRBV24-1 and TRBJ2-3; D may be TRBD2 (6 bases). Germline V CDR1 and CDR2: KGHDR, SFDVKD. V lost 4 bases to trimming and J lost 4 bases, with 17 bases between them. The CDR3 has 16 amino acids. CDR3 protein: CATSDPGTGRPDTQYF. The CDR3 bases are TGTGCCACCAGTGACCCTGGGACGGGGAGGCCAGATACGCAGTATTTT.

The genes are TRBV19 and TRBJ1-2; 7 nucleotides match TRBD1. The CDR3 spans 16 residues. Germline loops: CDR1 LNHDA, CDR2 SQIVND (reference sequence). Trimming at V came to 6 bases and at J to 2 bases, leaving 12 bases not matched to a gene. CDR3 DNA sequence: TGTGCCAGTAGCTCCCGGGACAGACCGCCAAACTATGGCTACACCTTC. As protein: CASSSRDRPPNYGYTF.

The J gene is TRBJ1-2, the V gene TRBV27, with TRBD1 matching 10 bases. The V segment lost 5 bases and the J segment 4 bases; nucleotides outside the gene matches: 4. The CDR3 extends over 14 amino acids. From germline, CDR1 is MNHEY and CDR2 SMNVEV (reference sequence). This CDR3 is CASSPGTGAYGYTF. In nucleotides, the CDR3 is TGTGCCAGCAGTCCGGGGACAGGGGCCTATGGCTACACCTTC.

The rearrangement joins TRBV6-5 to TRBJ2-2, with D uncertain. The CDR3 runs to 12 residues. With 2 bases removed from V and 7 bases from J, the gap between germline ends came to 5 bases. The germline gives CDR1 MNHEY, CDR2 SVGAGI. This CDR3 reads CASSYPGGELFF. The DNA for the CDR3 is TGTGCCAGCAGTTACCCGGGCGGGGAGCTGTTTTTT.

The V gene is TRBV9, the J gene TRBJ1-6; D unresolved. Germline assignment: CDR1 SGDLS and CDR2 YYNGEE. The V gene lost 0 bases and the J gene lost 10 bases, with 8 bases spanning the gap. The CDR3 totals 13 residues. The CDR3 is CASSVGLGSPLHF. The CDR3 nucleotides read TGTGCCAGCAGCGTAGGGTTGGGGTCACCCCTCCACTTT.

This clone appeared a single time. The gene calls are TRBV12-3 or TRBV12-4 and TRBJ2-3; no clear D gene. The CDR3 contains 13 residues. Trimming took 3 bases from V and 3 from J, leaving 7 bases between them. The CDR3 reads CASSLYRTDTQYF. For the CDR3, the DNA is TGTGCCAGCAGTTTGTACAGAACAGATACGCAGTATTTT.

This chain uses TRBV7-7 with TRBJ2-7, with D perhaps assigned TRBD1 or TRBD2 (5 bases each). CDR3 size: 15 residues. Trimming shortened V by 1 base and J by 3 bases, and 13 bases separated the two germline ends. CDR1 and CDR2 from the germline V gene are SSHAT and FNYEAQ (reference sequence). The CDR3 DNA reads TGTGCCAGCAGCTTAGGGCAGGGACCCTTCTACGAGCAGTACTTC. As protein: CASSLGQGPFYEQYF.

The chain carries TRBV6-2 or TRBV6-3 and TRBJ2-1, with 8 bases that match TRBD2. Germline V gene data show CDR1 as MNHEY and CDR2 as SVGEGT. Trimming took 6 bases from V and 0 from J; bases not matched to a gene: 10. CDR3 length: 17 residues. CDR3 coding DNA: TGTGCCAGCAGCCCTAATAGCGGGGATCCCTCCTACAATGAGCAGTTCTTC. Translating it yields CASSPNSGDPSYNEQFF.

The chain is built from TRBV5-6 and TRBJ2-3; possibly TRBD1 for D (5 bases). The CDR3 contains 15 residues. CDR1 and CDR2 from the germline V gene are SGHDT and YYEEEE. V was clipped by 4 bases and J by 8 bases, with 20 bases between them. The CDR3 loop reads CASSPNGKGSPTQYF. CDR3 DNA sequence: TGTGCCAGCAGCCCAAATGGGAAGGGGTCCCCTACGCAGTATTTT.

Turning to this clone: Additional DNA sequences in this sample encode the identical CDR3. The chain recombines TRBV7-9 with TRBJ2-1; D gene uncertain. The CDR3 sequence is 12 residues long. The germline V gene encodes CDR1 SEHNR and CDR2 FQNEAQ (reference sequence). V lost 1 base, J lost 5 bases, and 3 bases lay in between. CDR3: CASSLGDNEQFF. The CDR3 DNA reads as TGTGCCAGCAGCTTAGGGGACAATGAGCAGTTCTTC.

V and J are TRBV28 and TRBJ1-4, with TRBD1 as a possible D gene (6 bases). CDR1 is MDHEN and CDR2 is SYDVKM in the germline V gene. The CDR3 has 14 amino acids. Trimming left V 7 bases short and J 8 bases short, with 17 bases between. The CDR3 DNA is TGTGCCAGCACTTTCCCAGGGGCGGGGGAAAAACTGTTTTTT. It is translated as CASTFPGAGEKLFF.

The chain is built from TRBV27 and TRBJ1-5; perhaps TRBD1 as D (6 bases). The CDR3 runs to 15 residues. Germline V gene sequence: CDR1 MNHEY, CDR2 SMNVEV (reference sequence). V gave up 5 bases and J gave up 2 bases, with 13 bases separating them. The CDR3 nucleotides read TGTGCCAGCAGTAACAGGGTGGGGGGCAATCAGCCCCAGCATTTT. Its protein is CASSNRVGGNQPQHF.

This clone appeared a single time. CDR3 DNA: TGTGCCAGCAGATCGGGGACAGCGAACACCGGGGAGCTGTTTTTT. It codes for CASRSGTANTGELFF. The chain combines TRBV6-5 with TRBJ2-2; 7 positions agree with TRBD1. The V gene end was trimmed by 6 bases and the J gene end by 0 bases; junction bases not matched to a gene: 4. The CDR3 spans 15 residues. Looked up from germline, CDR1 is MNHEY and CDR2 is SVGAGI.

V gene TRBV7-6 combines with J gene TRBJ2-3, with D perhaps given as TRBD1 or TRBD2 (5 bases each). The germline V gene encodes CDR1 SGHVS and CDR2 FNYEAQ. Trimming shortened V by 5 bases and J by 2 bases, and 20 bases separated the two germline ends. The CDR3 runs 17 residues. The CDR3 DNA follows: TGTGCCAGCAGCCGAGGGGACGTGGGGGATTTCACAGATACGCAGTATTTT. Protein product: CASSRGDVGDFTDTQYF.

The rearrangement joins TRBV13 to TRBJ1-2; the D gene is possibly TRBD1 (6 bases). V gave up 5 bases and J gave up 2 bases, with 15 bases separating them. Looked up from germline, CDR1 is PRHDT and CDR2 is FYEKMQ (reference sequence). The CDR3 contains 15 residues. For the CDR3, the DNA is TGTGCCAGCAGCCTGGGAGGGGGATCAAACTATGGCTACACCTTC. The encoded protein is CASSLGGGSNYGYTF.

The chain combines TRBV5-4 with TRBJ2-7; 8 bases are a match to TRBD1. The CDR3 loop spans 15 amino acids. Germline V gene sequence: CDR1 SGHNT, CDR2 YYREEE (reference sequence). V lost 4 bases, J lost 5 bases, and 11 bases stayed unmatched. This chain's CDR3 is CASSRPGQDSNEQYF. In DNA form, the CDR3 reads TGTGCCAGCAGCCGTCCGGGACAGGACTCGAACGAGCAGTACTTC.

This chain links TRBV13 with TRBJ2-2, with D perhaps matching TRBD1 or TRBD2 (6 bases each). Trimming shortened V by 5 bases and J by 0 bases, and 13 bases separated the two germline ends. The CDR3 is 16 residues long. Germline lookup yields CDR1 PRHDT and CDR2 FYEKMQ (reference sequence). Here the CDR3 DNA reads TGTGCCAGCAGCGAGGGGGGCAGCTCGAACACCGGGGAGCTGTTTTTT. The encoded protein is CASSEGGSSNTGELFF.

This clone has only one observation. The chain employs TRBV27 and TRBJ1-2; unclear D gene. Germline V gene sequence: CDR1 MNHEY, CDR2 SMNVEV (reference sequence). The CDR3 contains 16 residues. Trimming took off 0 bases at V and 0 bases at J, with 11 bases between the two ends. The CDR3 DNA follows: TGTGCCAGCAGTTTATCGCCTGTGGGAACTAACTATGGCTACACCTTC. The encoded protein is CASSLSPVGTNYGYTF.

CDR3 sequence: CASRRIEENGYTF. CDR3 in DNA: TGTGCCAGCAGACGGATCGAGGAGAATGGCTACACCTTC. This sequence joins TRBV7-9 and TRBJ1-2; D uncertain. V was cut by 6 bases and J by 6 bases, with 14 bases left in between. The CDR3 extends over 13 amino acids. CDR1 and CDR2 (germline): SEHNR, FQNEAQ (reference sequence).

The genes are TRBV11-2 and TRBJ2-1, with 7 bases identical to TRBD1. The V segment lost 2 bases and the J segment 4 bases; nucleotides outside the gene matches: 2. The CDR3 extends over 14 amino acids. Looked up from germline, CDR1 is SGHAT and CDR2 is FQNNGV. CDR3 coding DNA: TGTGCCAGCAGCTTACCGGGACAGTACAATGAGCAGTTCTTC. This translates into CASSLPGQYNEQFF.

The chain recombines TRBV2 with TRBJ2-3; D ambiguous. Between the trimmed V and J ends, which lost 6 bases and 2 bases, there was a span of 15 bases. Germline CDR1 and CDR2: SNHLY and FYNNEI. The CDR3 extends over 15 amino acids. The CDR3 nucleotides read TGTGCCAGCAGGGATCTGAATTACCCCACAGATACGCAGTATTTT. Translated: CASRDLNYPTDTQYF.

The CDR3 sequence: CASSFLGDTQYF. CDR3 DNA: TGTGCCAGCAGTTTCCTCGGAGATACGCAGTATTTT. The gene calls are TRBV12-3 or TRBV12-4 and TRBJ2-3; D not certain. CDR3 length: 12 amino acids. The ends were cut back, 3 bases at V and 5 bases at J, with 6 bases in the middle.

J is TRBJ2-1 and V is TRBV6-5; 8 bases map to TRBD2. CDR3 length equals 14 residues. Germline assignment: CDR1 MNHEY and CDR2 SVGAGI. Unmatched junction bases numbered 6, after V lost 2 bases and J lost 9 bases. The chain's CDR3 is CASSYPSGRGEQFF. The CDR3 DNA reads TGTGCCAGCAGTTACCCCTCCGGGAGGGGTGAGCAGTTCTTC.

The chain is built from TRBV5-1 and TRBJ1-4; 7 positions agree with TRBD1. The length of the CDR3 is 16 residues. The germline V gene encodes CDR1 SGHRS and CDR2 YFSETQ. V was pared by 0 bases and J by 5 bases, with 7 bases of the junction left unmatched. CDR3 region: CASSLAVAGGNEKLFF. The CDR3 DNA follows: TGCGCCAGCAGCTTGGCCGTCGCAGGGGGGAATGAAAAACTGTTTTTT.

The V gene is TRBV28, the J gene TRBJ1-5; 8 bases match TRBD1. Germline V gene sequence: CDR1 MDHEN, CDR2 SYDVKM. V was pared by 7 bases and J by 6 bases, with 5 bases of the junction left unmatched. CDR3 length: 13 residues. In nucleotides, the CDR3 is TGTGCCAGCATGACAGGGGCGGGTCAGCCCCAGCATTTT. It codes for CASMTGAGQPQHF.

The CDR3 nucleotides are TGTGCCAGTAGTATGGTCGGGGCCGTTGTCTCCTACAATGAGCAGTTCTTC. Encoded protein: CASSMVGAVVSYNEQFF. This rearrangement joins TRBV19 to TRBJ2-1, with D perhaps given as TRBD1 or TRBD2 (5 bases each). Trimming cost V 3 bases and J 0 bases, with 15 bases left between them. In germline, CDR1 is LNHDA, CDR2 SQIVND (reference sequence). This CDR3 is 17 amino acids long.